This record concerns one T cell receptor (beta chain) sequence. The data were obtained in a study of blood T cell repertoires in COVID-19. Turning to the study itself: The United States, Italy and Spain were the sources of the acute and convalescent COVID-19 samples.

Original analysis: Amplification with reference gene primers provided the estimates of nucleated cell counts. Libraries were prepared by immunoSEQ multiplex PCR; TCRdb keeps only in-frame clonotypes and omits some of them. That table gives V, J and clone size, and the DNA gave D and trimming. The data show approximately 240,000 clones, with 87% seen just once and about 6% held by the top ten. Assignment of participants to cohorts was predicated upon participant-reported clinical history. The CDR3 runs to 13 residues. V shed 2 bases and J shed 5 bases, with 7 bases lying between them. Germline-derived CDR1 and CDR2 are SGHRS and YFSETQ.

Sample: PBMCs or T cells enriched from blood (not recorded which). This TCR derives from a woman younger than 45 with acute COVID-19. V usage is TRBV5-1 and J usage is TRBJ1-4; D is perhaps TRBD1 (5 bases). The CDR3 sequence is CASSFQGNEKLFF. The CDR3 region has the DNA TGCGCCAGCAGCTTCCAGGGCAATGAAAAACTGTTTTTT.